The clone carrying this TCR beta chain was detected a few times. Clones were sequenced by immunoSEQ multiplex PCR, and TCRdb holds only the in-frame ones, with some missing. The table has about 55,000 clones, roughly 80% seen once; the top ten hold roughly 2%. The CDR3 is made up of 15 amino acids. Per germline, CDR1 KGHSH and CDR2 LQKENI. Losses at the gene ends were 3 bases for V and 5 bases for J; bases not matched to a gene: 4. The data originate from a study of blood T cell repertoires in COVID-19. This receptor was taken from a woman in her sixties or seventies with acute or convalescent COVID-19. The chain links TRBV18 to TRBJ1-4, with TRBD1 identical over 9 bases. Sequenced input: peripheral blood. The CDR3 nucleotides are TGTGCCAGCTCACCGGACAGGGGCACGAATGAAAAACTGTTTTTT. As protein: CASSPDRGTNEKLFF.